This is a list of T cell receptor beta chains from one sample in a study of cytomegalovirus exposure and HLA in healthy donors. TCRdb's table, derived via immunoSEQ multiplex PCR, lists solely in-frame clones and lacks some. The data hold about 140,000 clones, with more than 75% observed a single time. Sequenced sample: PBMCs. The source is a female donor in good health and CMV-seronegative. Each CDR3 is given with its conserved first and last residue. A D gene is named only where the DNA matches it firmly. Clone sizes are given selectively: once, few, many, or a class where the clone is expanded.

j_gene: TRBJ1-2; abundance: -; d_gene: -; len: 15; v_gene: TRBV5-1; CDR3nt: TGCGCCAGCAGCCAGATCCCGGACAGTTCCTATGGCTACACCTTC; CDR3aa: CASSQIPDSSYGYTF
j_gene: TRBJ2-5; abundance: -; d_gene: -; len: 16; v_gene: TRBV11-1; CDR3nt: TGTGCCAGCAGCTTATACTCCGGGGGAGGCTCGGAGACCCAGTACTTC; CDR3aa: CASSLYSGGGSETQYF
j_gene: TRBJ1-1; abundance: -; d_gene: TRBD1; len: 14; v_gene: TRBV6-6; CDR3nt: TGTGCCAGCAGCCGACAGGGGCTGAACACTGAAGCTTTCTTT; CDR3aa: CASSRQGLNTEAFF
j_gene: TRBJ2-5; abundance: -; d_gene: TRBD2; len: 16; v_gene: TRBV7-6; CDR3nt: TGTGCCAGCAGCGGGACTAGCGGGGGGGCTTCAGAGACCCAGTACTTC; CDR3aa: CASSGTSGGASETQYF
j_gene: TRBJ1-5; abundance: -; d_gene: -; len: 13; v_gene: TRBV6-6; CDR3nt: TGTGCCAGCAATCAGGGCACCAATCAGCCCCAGCATTTT; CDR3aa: CASNQGTNQPQHF
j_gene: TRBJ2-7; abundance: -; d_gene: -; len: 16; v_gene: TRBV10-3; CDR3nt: TGTGCCATCAGTCCTAGGCGGGGGCGCCTCCCCAACGAGCAGTACTTC; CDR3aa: CAISPRRGRLPNEQYF
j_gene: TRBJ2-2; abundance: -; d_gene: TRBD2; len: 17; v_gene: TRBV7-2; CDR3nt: TGTGCCAGCAGCTTCCCTAGCGGGGGGGCGGACACCGGGGAGCTGTTTTTT; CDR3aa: CASSFPSGGADTGELFF
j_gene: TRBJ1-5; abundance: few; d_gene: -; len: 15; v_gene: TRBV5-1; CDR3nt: TGCGCCAGCAGCCCTAACGGGGAAGATGTTCAGCCCCAGCATTTT; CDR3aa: CASSPNGEDVQPQHF
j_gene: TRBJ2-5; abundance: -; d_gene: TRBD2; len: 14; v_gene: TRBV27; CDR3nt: TGTGCCAGCAGCTCTAGCGGGAGTATGGAGACCCAGTACTTC; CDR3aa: CASSSSGSMETQYF
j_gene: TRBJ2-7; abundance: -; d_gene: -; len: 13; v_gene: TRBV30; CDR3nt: TGTGCCGGGGGAGGACTCAGCTCCTACGAGCAGTACTTC; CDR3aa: CAGGGLSSYEQYF
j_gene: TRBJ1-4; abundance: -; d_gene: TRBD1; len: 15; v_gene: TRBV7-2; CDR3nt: TGTGCCAGCAGCTTATGGGGACAGGGGGGGGAAAAACTGTTTTTT; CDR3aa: CASSLWGQGGEKLFF
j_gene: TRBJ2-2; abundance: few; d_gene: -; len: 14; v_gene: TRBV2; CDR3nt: TGTGCCAGCAGAATGGGACAGAACACCGGGGAGCTGTTTTTT; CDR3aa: CASRMGQNTGELFF
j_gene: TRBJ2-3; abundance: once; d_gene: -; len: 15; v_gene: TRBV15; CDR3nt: TGTGCCACCAGCAGAGCAGTCAGTAGCACAGATACGCAGTATTTT; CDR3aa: CATSRAVSSTDTQYF
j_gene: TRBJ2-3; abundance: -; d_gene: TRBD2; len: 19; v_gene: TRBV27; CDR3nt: TGTGCCAGCAGCCCTGGCCCCCGGACTAGCGGGAGGAGAACAGATACGCAGTATTTT; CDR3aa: CASSPGPRTSGRRTDTQYF
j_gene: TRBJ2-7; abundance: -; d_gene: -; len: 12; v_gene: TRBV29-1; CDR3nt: TGCAGCGTTGTTTTGGTCTCGGACGAGCAGTACTTC; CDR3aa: CSVVLVSDEQYF
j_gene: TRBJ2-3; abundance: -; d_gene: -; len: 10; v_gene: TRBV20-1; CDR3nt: TGCAGTGCCGCGGGGGATACGCAGTATTTT; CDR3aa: CSAAGDTQYF
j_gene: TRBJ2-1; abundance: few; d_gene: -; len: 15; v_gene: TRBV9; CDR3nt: TGTGCCAGCAGCATCACAGAGAGCTCCTACAATGAGCAGTTCTTC; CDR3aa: CASSITESSYNEQFF
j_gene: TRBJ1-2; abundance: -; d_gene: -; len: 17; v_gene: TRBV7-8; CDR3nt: TGTGCCAGCAGCTTAGTCGCAGGGGATAGACCGAACTATGGCTACACCTTC; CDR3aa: CASSLVAGDRPNYGYTF
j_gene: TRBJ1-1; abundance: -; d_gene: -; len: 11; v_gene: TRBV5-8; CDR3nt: TGTGCCAGCAGCTTCCCGGGAAGAGCTTTCTTT; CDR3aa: CASSFPGRAFF
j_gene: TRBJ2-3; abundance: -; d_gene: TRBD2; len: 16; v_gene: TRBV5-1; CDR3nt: TGCGCCAGCAGCTCCCTCCTAGCGGGGGGGCCAGATACGCAGTATTTT; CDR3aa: CASSSLLAGGPDTQYF
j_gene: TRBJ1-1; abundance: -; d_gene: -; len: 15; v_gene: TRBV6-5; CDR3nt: TGTGCCAGCAGTTACAAACTACAGGGGAACACTGAAGCTTTCTTT; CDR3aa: CASSYKLQGNTEAFF
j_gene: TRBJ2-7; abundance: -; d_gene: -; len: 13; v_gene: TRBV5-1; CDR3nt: TGCGCCAGCAGTGGGGGCGGGTCCTACGAGCAGTACTTC; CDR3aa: CASSGGGSYEQYF
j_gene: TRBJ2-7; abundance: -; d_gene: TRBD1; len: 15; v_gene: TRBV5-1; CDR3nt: TGCGCCAGCAGCTTCAGGACAGGGTACTCCTACGAGCAGTACTTC; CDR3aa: CASSFRTGYSYEQYF
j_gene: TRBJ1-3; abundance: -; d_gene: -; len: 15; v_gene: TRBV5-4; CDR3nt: TGTGCCAGCAGCTTGGACAGGAACTCTGGAAACACCATATATTTT; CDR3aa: CASSLDRNSGNTIYF
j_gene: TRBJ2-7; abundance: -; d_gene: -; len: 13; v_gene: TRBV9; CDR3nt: TGTGCCAGCAGCGCCGACAGCTCCTACGAGCAGTACTTC; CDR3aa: CASSADSSYEQYF
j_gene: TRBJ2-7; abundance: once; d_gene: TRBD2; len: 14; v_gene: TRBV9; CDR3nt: TGTGCCAGCAGCCGAGGGACTAGCGGCTACGAGCAGTACTTC; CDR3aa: CASSRGTSGYEQYF
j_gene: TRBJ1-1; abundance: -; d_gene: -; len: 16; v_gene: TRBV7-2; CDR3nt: TGTGCCAGCAGCTTAGAGGCAGCGTTAGGGAACACTGAAGCTTTCTTT; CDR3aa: CASSLEAALGNTEAFF
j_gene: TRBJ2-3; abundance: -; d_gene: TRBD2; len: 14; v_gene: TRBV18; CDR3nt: TGTGCCAGCTCACCTAGCGGGAGTGCAGATACGCAGTATTTT; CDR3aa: CASSPSGSADTQYF
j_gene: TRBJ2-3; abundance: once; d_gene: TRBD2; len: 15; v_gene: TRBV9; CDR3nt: TGTGCCAGCAGCGGAACTAGCGGGGGGGCAGATACGCAGTATTTT; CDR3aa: CASSGTSGGADTQYF
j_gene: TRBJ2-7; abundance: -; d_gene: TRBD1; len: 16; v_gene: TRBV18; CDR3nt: TGTGCCAGCTCACCACCTCCGGGACAGGGCTTCTACGAGCAGTACTTC; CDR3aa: CASSPPPGQGFYEQYF
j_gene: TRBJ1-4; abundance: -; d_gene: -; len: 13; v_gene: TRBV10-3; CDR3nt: TGTGCCTCCACAAAATCAACTAATGAAAAACTGTTTTTT; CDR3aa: CASTKSTNEKLFF
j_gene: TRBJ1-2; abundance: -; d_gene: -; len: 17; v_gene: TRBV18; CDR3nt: TGTGCCAGCTCACCAGGGACACGCCTAGGGGGGGACTATGGCTACACCTTC; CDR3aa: CASSPGTRLGGDYGYTF
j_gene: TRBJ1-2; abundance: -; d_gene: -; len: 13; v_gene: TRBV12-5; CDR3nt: TGTGCTAGTGGTCCCGGCGGGTTTGTTGGCTACACCTTC; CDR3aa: CASGPGGFVGYTF
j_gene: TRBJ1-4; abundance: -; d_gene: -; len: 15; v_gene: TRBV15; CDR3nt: TGTGCCACCAGCAGAGGCGGCAGGGTGCTAGAAAAACTGTTTTTT; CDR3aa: CATSRGGRVLEKLFF
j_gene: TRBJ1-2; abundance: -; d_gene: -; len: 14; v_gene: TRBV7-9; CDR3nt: TGTGCCAGCAGCTTAAGCCGAAAATCCTATGGCTACACCTTC; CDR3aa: CASSLSRKSYGYTF
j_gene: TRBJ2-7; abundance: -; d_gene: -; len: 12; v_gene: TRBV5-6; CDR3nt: TGTGCCAGCAGCCTAAGTTCCGTCGGGCAGTACTTC; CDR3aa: CASSLSSVGQYF
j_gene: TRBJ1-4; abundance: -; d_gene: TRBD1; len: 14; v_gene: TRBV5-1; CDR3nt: TGCGCCAGCAGCCCGGGACAGGGTGGGGAAAAACTGTTTTTT; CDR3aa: CASSPGQGGEKLFF
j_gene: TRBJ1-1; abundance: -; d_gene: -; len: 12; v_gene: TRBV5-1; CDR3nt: TGCGCCAGCAGGTTAGAGAACACTGAAGCTTTCTTT; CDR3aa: CASRLENTEAFF
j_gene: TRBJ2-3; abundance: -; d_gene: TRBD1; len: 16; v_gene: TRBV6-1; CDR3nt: TGTGCCAGCAGTGAAGGAGGGACAGACGGCACAGATACGCAGTATTTT; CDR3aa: CASSEGGTDGTDTQYF
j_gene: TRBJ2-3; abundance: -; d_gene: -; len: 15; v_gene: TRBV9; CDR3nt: TGTGCCAGCAGCGTAGGACTAGACAAAACAGATACGCAGTATTTT; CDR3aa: CASSVGLDKTDTQYF
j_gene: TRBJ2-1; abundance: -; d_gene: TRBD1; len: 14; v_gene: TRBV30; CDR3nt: TGTGCCTGGAGTGGGACAGGGCCGTACAATGAGCAGTTCTTC; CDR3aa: CAWSGTGPYNEQFF
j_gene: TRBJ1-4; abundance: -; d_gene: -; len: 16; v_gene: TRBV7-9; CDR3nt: TGTGCCAGCAGCTTACAACCGGGAGGAGGTAATGAAAAACTGTTTTTT; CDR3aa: CASSLQPGGGNEKLFF
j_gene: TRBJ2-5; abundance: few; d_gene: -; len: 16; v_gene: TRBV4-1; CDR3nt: TGCGCCAGCAGCCAAGGCAGGCGGGGAGGTGGAGAGACCCAGTACTTC; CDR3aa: CASSQGRRGGGETQYF
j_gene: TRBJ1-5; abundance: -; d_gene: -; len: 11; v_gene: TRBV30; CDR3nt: TGTGCCTGGAGTCCGGTTCAGCCCCAGCATTTT; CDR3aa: CAWSPVQPQHF
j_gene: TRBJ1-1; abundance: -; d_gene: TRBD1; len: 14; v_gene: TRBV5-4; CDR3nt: TGTGCCAGCAGGACGGGACAGTCGAACACTGAAGCTTTCTTT; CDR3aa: CASRTGQSNTEAFF
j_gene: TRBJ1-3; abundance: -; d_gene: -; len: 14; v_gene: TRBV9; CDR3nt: TGTGCCAGCAGAGGGGCAGGGGACGGAAACACCATATATTTT; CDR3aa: CASRGAGDGNTIYF
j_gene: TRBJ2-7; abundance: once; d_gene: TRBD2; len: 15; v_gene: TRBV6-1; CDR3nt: TGTGCCAGCAGAGGGGGACTAGCGGTATCCTACGAGCAGTACTTC; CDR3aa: CASRGGLAVSYEQYF
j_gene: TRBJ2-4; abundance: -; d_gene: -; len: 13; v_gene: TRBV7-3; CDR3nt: TGTGCCAGCAGCCAAACAGAAAAAAACATTCAGTACTTC; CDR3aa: CASSQTEKNIQYF
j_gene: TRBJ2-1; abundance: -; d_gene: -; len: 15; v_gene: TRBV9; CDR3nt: TGTGCCAGCAGCGTAGGAGGGGGCGCGGGAAATGAGCAGTTCTTC; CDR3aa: CASSVGGGAGNEQFF
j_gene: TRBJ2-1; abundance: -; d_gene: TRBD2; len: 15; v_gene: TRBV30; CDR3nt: TGTGCCTGGAGTACGGGACTAGCGGACTACAATGAGCAGTTCTTC; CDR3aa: CAWSTGLADYNEQFF
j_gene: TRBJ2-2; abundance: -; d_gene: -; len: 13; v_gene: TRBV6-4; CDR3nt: TGTGCCAGCAGTGACAGCTACACCGGGGAGCTGTTTTTT; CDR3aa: CASSDSYTGELFF
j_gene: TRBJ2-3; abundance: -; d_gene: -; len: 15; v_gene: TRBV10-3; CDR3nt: TGTGCCATCAGTGATGTCAGTGTCCGCACAGATACGCAGTATTTT; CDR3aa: CAISDVSVRTDTQYF
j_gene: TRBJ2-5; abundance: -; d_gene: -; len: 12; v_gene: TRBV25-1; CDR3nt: TGTGCCAGCAGACAGGGCCGGGAGACCCAGTACTTC; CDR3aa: CASRQGRETQYF
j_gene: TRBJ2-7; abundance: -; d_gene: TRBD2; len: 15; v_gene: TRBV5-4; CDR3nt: TGTGCCAGCAGCTTGGGGACTAGGACCCACTACGAGCAGTACTTC; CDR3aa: CASSLGTRTHYEQYF
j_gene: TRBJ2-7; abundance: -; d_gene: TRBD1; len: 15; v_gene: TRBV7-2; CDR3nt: TGTGCCAGCAGCTTTAGGACAGGGCCCTTCTACGAGCAGTACTTC; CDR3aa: CASSFRTGPFYEQYF